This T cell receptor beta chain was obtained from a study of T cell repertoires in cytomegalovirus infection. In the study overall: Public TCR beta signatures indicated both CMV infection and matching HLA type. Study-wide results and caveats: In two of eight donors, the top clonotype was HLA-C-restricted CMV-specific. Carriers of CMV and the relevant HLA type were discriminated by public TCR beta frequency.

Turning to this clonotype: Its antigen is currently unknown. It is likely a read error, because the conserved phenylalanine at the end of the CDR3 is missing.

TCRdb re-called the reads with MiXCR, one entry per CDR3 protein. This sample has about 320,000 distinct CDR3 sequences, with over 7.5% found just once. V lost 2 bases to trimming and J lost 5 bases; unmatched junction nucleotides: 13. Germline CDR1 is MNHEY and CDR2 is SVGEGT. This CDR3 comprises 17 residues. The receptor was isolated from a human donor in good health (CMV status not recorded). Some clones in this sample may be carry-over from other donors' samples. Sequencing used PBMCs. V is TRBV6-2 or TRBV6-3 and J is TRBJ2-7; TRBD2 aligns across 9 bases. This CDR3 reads CASSYGLAGRGRHEQYS. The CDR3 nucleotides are TGTGCCAGCAGTTACGGGCTAGCGGGACGAGGACGACACGAGCAGTACTCC.